The 17 T cell receptor beta chains presented below share a single source sample, sequenced in a study of blood T cell repertoires in COVID-19 (dated by TCRdb to 2020 to 2021). The library was made by the immunoSEQ multiplex PCR assay. TCRdb's version of the immuneACCESS table is confined to in-frame rearrangements and falls short of the full clone set. An unresolved V gene accounts for under half of the shortfall where checked; the remainder is of unknown origin. For this sample the table gives under 150,000 clones, of which nearly 85% were detected only once. The top ten clones comprise roughly 3.7% of the sample. Sequencing input: PBMCs or T cells enriched from blood (not recorded which). These receptor sequences come from a man aged 50-60 years in a cohort exposed to, infected with or recovered from COVID-19 (not recorded which).

The V call is TRBV7-9, the J call TRBJ1-2; TRBD1 agrees at 10 bases. The CDR3 is made up of 12 amino acids. V dropped 8 bases and J dropped 6; count of bases not matched to a gene: 3. From germline, CDR1 is SEHNR and CDR2 FQNEAQ (reference sequence). Here the CDR3 reads CASGTGEDGYTF. The CDR3 coding sequence is TGTGCCAGCGGGACAGGGGAAGATGGCTACACCTTC.

This clone was seen only once. The chain uses TRBV19 and TRBJ2-2; D gene uncertain. V lost 5 bases and J 1 base, leaving 8 bases between the germline ends. This CDR3 is built from 14 residues. Germline V gene data show CDR1 as LNHDA and CDR2 as SQIVND (reference sequence). In DNA, the CDR3 is TGTGCCAGTAGTGCCGACTGGAACACCGGGGAGCTGTTTTTT. Translation gives CASSADWNTGELFF.

The chain employs TRBV28 and TRBJ1-2; D unclear. Trimming shortened V by 6 bases and J by 5 bases, and 10 bases separated the two germline ends. Germline-derived CDR1 and CDR2 are MDHEN and SYDVKM. The CDR3 sequence is 12 residues long. CDR3 loop: CASSPGDYGYTF. The CDR3 DNA reads TGTGCCAGCAGCCCCGGGGATTATGGCTACACCTTC.

V usage is TRBV4-1 and J usage is TRBJ1-5; D not certain. CDR1 MGHRA and CDR2 YSYEKL come from the germline V gene. V was trimmed by 1 base and J by 0 bases, leaving 7 bases between them. The CDR3 extends over 15 amino acids. CDR3 loop: CASSQAGVSNQPQHF. CDR3 in DNA: TGCGCCAGCAGCCAAGCCGGGGTTAGCAATCAGCCCCAGCATTTT.

V usage is TRBV5-1 and J usage is TRBJ2-7, with 8 bases fitting TRBD2. V gave up 2 bases and J gave up 6 bases; unmatched junction bases: 1. CDR3 length: 12 residues. Germline CDR1 and CDR2: SGHRS and YFSETQ. In DNA form, the CDR3 reads TGCGCCAGCAGCTTTGCGGGAGGCGAGCAGTACTTC. Translation: CASSFAGGEQYF.

This rearrangement joins TRBV9 to TRBJ2-7, with 7 bases fitting TRBD2. Germline-derived CDR1 and CDR2 are SGDLS and YYNGEE. The ends lost 4 bases at V and 2 bases at J; junction bases unmatched: 9. CDR3 length equals 15 residues. The CDR3 DNA reads TGTGCCAGCAGCATTGCCCCGGGACTAACCTACGAGCAGTACTTC. It codes for CASSIAPGLTYEQYF.

About this clone itself: The junction departs from germline at one end; a sequencing error may be responsible. The chain employs TRBV9 and TRBJ2-7; 10 bases match TRBD1. The CDR3 length is 15 residues. Germline loops: CDR1 SGDLS, CDR2 YYNGEE. CDR3 nucleotides: TGTGCCAGCAGCCCACGGGACAGGGGATCCTACGGGCAGTACTTC. Protein sequence: CASSPRDRGSYGQYF.

This chain links TRBV2 with TRBJ2-3, with 10 bases that match TRBD2. V was pared by 3 bases and J by 4 bases, with 16 bases of the junction left unmatched. The germline CDR1 and CDR2 sequences are SNHLY and FYNNEI. The CDR3 totals 19 residues. This chain's CDR3 is CASSEVQAGGLLGADTQYF. CDR3 nucleotide sequence: TGTGCCAGCAGTGAGGTTCAAGCGGGGGGGCTTTTAGGGGCAGATACGCAGTATTTT.

This clone appeared a single time. The chain carries TRBV18 and TRBJ1-5; possibly TRBD1 for D (5 bases). From germline, CDR1 is KGHSH and CDR2 LQKENI. Trimming removed 6 bases from V and 15 bases from J, with 18 bases in between. This CDR3 has 12 amino acids. This CDR3 is CASSQPDSPLHF. The CDR3 nucleotides read TGTGCCAGCTCTCAACCTGACAGTCCCTTGCATTTT.

The chain recombines TRBV12-3 or TRBV12-4 with TRBJ1-3, with D tentatively TRBD1 (6 bases). The CDR3 extends over 12 amino acids. With 8 bases removed from V and 7 bases from J, the gap between germline ends came to 12 bases. The CDR3 coding sequence is TGTGCCAGCGTAGTGCAGGGGAACACCATATATTTT. It codes for CASVVQGNTIYF.

This clone has more than one count but fewer than ten. The chain uses TRBV5-5 and TRBJ2-2; 9 nucleotides match TRBD1. Germline values: CDR1 SGHKS, CDR2 YYEKEE (reference sequence). This CDR3 contains 15 residues. The ends lost 2 bases at V and 7 bases at J; junction bases unmatched: 6. CDR3: CASSFTGGAGGELFF. The CDR3 bases are TGTGCCAGCAGCTTCACAGGGGGCGCGGGCGGGGAGCTGTTTTTT.

The chain carries TRBV5-6 and TRBJ1-1; tentative D call: TRBD1 (6 bases). The CDR3 is 15 amino acids. The V gene lost 2 bases and the J gene lost 2 bases, with 13 bases spanning the gap. Per the germline V gene, CDR1 is SGHDT and CDR2 is YYEEEE. The DNA for the CDR3 is TGTGCCAGCAGCTTAGATACAGGGAAAAACACTGAAGCTTTCTTT. This gives the protein CASSLDTGKNTEAFF.

This chain links TRBV19 with TRBJ1-6; TRBD1 matches 9 bases. Germline lookup yields CDR1 LNHDA and CDR2 SQIVND (reference sequence). With 6 bases clipped from V and 0 bases from J, the junction kept 3 bases outside the gene matches. This CDR3 comprises 16 residues. The CDR3 loop reads CASRGTGSSYNSPLHF. The DNA for the CDR3 is TGTGCCAGTAGGGGGACAGGGAGCTCCTATAATTCACCCCTCCACTTT.

The V call is TRBV5-6, the J call TRBJ2-3, with no clear D. The CDR3 runs 12 residues. Germline CDR1 and CDR2: SGHDT and YYEEEE. The V end lost 5 bases, the J end lost 0 bases, and 4 bases lay between the germline ends. This chain's CDR3 is CASRRSTDTQYF. DNA for the CDR3: TGTGCCAGCAGACGGAGCACAGATACGCAGTATTTT.

This chain uses TRBV6-5 with TRBJ1-1, with D possibly matching TRBD1 (6 bases). Germline lookup yields CDR1 MNHEY and CDR2 SVGAGI. This CDR3 has 15 residues. Trimming pared 0 bases from V and 1 base from J, leaving 9 bases between. CDR3 DNA sequence: TGTGCCAGCAGTTACTCGACCAGGGGGAACACTGAAGCTTTCTTT. Its protein product is CASSYSTRGNTEAFF.

V is TRBV10-2 and J is TRBJ1-1, with 7 bases aligning to TRBD1. Per the germline V gene, CDR1 is WSHSY and CDR2 is SAAADI. Trimming cost V 2 bases and J 7 bases; bases outside gene matches: 4. The CDR3 spans 13 residues. CDR3: CASSETPGGEAFF. The CDR3 DNA sequence: TGCGCCAGCAGTGAGACGCCAGGGGGTGAAGCTTTCTTT.

The J gene is TRBJ2-3, the V gene TRBV6-5; TRBD2 matches at 7 bases. The CDR3 totals 15 residues. V lost 3 bases and J lost 1; bases outside the gene matches: 4. CDR1 is MNHEY and CDR2 is SVGAGI in the germline V gene. The CDR3 coding sequence is TGTGCCAGCAGTTATTGGGGGAGGGGCACAGATACGCAGTATTTT. Protein product: CASSYWGRGTDTQYF.